The 26 T cell receptor beta chains below come from one sample, sequenced in a study of blood T cell repertoires in COVID-19 (TCRdb year 2020). The library relied on the immunoSEQ multiplex PCR assay. Held by TCRdb, this immuneACCESS table contains in-frame sequences only and omits some clones. Under half of the omission traces to an unresolved V gene where checked; the cause of the rest is unknown. Here the sample has roughly 87,000 clones; over 70% occur a single time. The ten largest clones represent around 4.2% of the sample. The sequencing input was peripheral blood. These receptors all come from a woman between 50 and 59 years old with acute or convalescent COVID-19.

The chain uses TRBV19 and TRBJ2-7; D may be TRBD1 (6 bases). V was cut by 4 bases and J by 2 bases, with 15 bases left in between. The germline CDR1 and CDR2 sequences are LNHDA and SQIVND (reference sequence). This CDR3 is built from 15 residues. CDR3 coding DNA: TGTGCCAGTAGTAGGACAGTCCTTTCGACCTACGAGCAGTACTTC. It codes for CASSRTVLSTYEQYF.

The chain links TRBV3-1 (or the pseudogene TRBV3-2) to TRBJ1-5; D gene ambiguous. Trimming shortened V by 4 bases and J by 4 bases, and 8 bases separated the two germline ends. This CDR3 has 13 amino acids. Germline V gives CDR1 LGHDT, CDR2 YNNKEL (reference sequence). Written as DNA, the CDR3 is TGTGCCAGCAGCCTGAGCGGGAATCAGCCCCAGCATTTT. It translates to CASSLSGNQPQHF.

The chain joins TRBV11-2 to TRBJ2-2, with D perhaps matching TRBD2 (6 bases). The V end was cut by 1 base, the J end by 3 bases, with 15 bases between. This CDR3 has 17 amino acids. Germline V CDR1 and CDR2: SGHAT, FQNNGV. The CDR3 bases are TGTGCCAGCAGCTTAGGTTTCCAGCGGGCACACACCGGGGAGCTGTTTTTT. It translates to CASSLGFQRAHTGELFF.

The V and J genes are TRBV10-3 and TRBJ2-1; D might be TRBD1 (5 bases). V lost 3 bases and J 0 bases, leaving 6 bases between the germline ends. The CDR3 sequence is 14 residues long. The germline CDR1 and CDR2 sequences are ENHRY and SYGVKD. The DNA for the CDR3 is TGTGCCATCAGTGATGACAGCTCCTACAATGAGCAGTTCTTC. Amino acid sequence: CAISDDSSYNEQFF.

The gene calls are TRBV28 and TRBJ1-3; the match to TRBD1 covers 9 bases. The CDR3 runs 15 residues. Trimming at V came to 6 bases and at J to 6 bases, leaving 9 bases not matched to a gene. Looked up from germline, CDR1 is MDHEN and CDR2 is SYDVKM. The CDR3, as DNA: TGTGCCAGCAGCAATCCGAACAGGGGGCTAAACACCATATATTTT. Its protein is CASSNPNRGLNTIYF.

This chain connects TRBV7-2 to TRBJ2-5, with D perhaps TRBD1 (6 bases). The CDR3 contains 15 residues. Germline V gene lookup returns CDR1 SGHTA and CDR2 FQGNSA. Trimming removed 1 base at V and 5 bases at J, with 14 bases between. The chain's CDR3 is CASSLETQGPETQYF. CDR3 nucleotide sequence: TGTGCCAGCAGCTTAGAGACCCAGGGGCCCGAGACCCAGTACTTC.

This clone was picked up a small number of times. The gene calls are TRBV7-2 and TRBJ1-6, with D tentatively TRBD1 (6 bases). The germline V gene has CDR1 SGHTA and CDR2 FQGNSA. There are 15 residues in the CDR3. The V gene lost 1 base and the J gene lost 7 bases, with 11 bases spanning the gap. The CDR3 is CASSLEGQLNSPLHF. In DNA form, the CDR3 reads TGTGCCAGCAGCTTAGAAGGACAGCTGAATTCACCCCTCCACTTT.

The chain uses TRBV5-1 and TRBJ2-3, with D possibly TRBD1 on 5 matching bases. The length of the CDR3 is 14 residues. CDR1 and CDR2 (germline): SGHRS, YFSETQ. Trimming left V 2 bases short and J 4 bases short, with 11 bases between. CDR3 loop: CASSFGAEADTQYF. The CDR3 bases are TGCGCCAGCAGCTTTGGGGCAGAGGCAGATACGCAGTATTTT.

The chain has TRBV4-3 and TRBJ2-5, with TRBD2 matching over 8 bases. Germline V gene data show CDR1 as LGHNA and CDR2 as YSLEER. The trim removed 0 bases at V and 1 base at J, leaving 1 base unmatched. This CDR3 comprises 15 residues. CDR3 amino acids: CASSQDRGGQETQYF. The CDR3 nucleotides are TGCGCCAGCAGCCAAGACCGGGGGGGCCAAGAGACCCAGTACTTC.

V usage is TRBV19 and J usage is TRBJ1-5, with D perhaps TRBD1 (6 bases). Trimming stripped 8 bases from V and 0 bases from J, with 17 bases between. The CDR3 totals 16 residues. Germline V CDR1 and CDR2: LNHDA, SQIVND (reference sequence). CDR3 sequence (DNA): TGTGCCAGTTCGCGAGGACAGAGTAATAGCAATCAGCCCCAGCATTTT. Its protein product is CASSRGQSNSNQPQHF.

V usage is TRBV2 and J usage is TRBJ2-1; 10 nucleotides match TRBD2. Germline CDR1 is SNHLY and CDR2 is FYNNEI. J gave up 5 bases and V 5 bases, and 6 bases lay outside the gene matches. The CDR3 is 15 residues long. The CDR3 DNA follows: TGTGCCAGCAGTCTAGCGGGGGTCCGGCACAATGAGCAGTTCTTC. This translates into CASSLAGVRHNEQFF.

The chain links TRBV30 to TRBJ1-6; D might be TRBD1 (6 bases). The CDR3 has 15 amino acids. V gave up 3 bases and J gave up 7 bases, with 16 bases separating them. Germline CDR1 is GTSNPN and CDR2 is SVGIG (reference sequence). In DNA, the CDR3 is TGTGCCTGGAGCCTAGGGCAGGGGTCGAATTCACCCCTCCACTTT. As protein: CAWSLGQGSNSPLHF.

This clone occurred a few times. This rearrangement joins TRBV18 to TRBJ2-1; 10 bases match TRBD2. Germline V gene sequence: CDR1 KGHSH, CDR2 LQKENI. This CDR3 has 16 amino acids. The V gene end was trimmed by 3 bases and the J gene end by 5 bases; junction bases not matched to a gene: 7. CDR3 protein: CASSPQLAGRNNEQFF. CDR3 DNA sequence: TGTGCCAGCTCACCCCAACTAGCGGGGCGCAACAATGAGCAGTTCTTC.

The gene calls are TRBV5-6 and TRBJ1-2; D call uncertain. Germline values: CDR1 SGHDT, CDR2 YYEEEE. This CDR3 is built from 13 residues. The V end lost 9 bases, the J end lost 4 bases, and 16 bases lay between the germline ends. CDR3: CATMVGEGYGYTF. In nucleotides, the CDR3 is TGTGCCACCATGGTGGGCGAAGGCTATGGCTACACCTTC.

V is TRBV6-5 and J is TRBJ2-1; D is perhaps TRBD1 (5 bases). The germline CDR1 and CDR2 sequences are MNHEY and SVGAGI. The CDR3 totals 16 residues. Trimming took 0 bases from V and 5 from J, leaving 14 bases between them. This CDR3 is CASSYSPYGQNNEQFF. Here the CDR3 DNA reads TGTGCCAGCAGTTACTCTCCCTACGGACAAAACAATGAGCAGTTCTTC.

The sample holds a few counts of this clone. This rearrangement joins TRBV12-3 or TRBV12-4 to TRBJ2-7, with 8 bases that match TRBD1. This CDR3 has 12 residues. V shed 7 bases, J shed 7 bases, and the junction held 6 bases outside the gene matches. The DNA of the CDR3 is TGTGCCAGCACCACCAGGGGGCGAGAGCAGTACTTC. This gives the protein CASTTRGREQYF.

The V gene is TRBV27, the J gene TRBJ1-1, with a tentative D call TRBD1 (5 bases). Trimming removed 5 bases at V and 4 bases at J, with 17 bases between. Per germline, CDR1 MNHEY and CDR2 SMNVEV (reference sequence). This CDR3 spans 15 amino acids. CDR3 protein: CASSPRSRAVTEAFF. The CDR3 DNA is TGTGCCAGCAGTCCTCGTAGCAGGGCGGTCACTGAAGCTTTCTTT.

This clone was counted once. V usage is TRBV7-8 and J usage is TRBJ1-4; 7 nucleotides match TRBD1. Germline trimming cut 6 bases from V and 4 bases from J; bases unmatched to any gene: 8. The CDR3 consists of 15 residues. Per germline, CDR1 SGHVS and CDR2 FQNEAQ. The DNA of the CDR3 is TGTGCCAGCAGGCAGAAGGGACAGCTTAATGAAAAACTGTTTTTT. Translation: CASRQKGQLNEKLFF.

This chain connects TRBV7-6 to TRBJ1-1, with 8 bases identical to TRBD1. CDR1 SGHVS and CDR2 FNYEAQ come from the germline V gene. The CDR3 consists of 15 residues. V was pared by 3 bases and J by 1 base, with 4 bases of the junction left unmatched. The CDR3 DNA follows: TGTGCCAGCAGCTTGACAGGGGTACAGAACACTGAAGCTTTCTTT. Its protein product is CASSLTGVQNTEAFF. Full variable domain (rest looked up from reference TRBV7-6 and TRBJ1-1): GAGVSQSPRYKVTKRGQDVALRCDPISGHVSLYWYRQALGQGPEFLTYFNYEAQQDKSGLPNDRFSAERPEGSISTLTIQRTEQRDSAMYRCASSLTGVQNTEAFFGQGTRLTVV.

The chain is built from TRBV3-1 (or the pseudogene TRBV3-2) and TRBJ1-6; 9 bases line up with TRBD1. V gave up 1 base and J gave up 9 bases; unmatched junction bases: 7. Germline assignment: CDR1 LGHDT and CDR2 YNNKEL (reference sequence). The CDR3 contains 16 residues. Here the CDR3 reads CASSQGRGQGSSPLHF. The CDR3 coding sequence is TGTGCCAGCAGCCAAGGGAGGGGACAGGGTAGTTCACCCCTCCACTTT.

The table lists this clone with a few counts. The genes are TRBV9 and TRBJ1-2; TRBD1 aligns across 8 bases. The ends lost 4 bases at V and 7 bases at J; junction bases unmatched: 9. Per germline, CDR1 SGDLS and CDR2 YYNGEE. The CDR3 is 14 amino acids. The CDR3 nucleotides are TGTGCCAGCAGCCCCGGACAGGGATTTTCTGGCTACACCTTC. Protein product: CASSPGQGFSGYTF.

The chain has TRBV18 and TRBJ2-7; 11 positions agree with TRBD1. The V gene's germline CDR1 is KGHSH and CDR2 LQKENI. V gave up 2 bases and J gave up 3 bases; unmatched junction bases: 3. The CDR3 covers 15 residues. The CDR3 DNA reads TGTGCCAGCTCACCAACGGGACAGGGGGGCTACGAGCAGTACTTC. Amino acid sequence: CASSPTGQGGYEQYF.

The chain employs TRBV6-5 and TRBJ1-2, with D unclear. Germline V gene lookup returns CDR1 MNHEY and CDR2 SVGAGI. There are 12 residues in the CDR3. V lost 4 bases, J lost 6 bases, and 9 bases lay in between. CDR3: CASSSRTDGYTF. CDR3 sequence (DNA): TGTGCCAGCAGTTCCAGAACAGATGGCTACACCTTC.

The rearrangement uses TRBV6-5 and TRBJ1-2; 10 positions match TRBD1. The CDR3 consists of 14 residues. CDR1 MNHEY and CDR2 SVGAGI come from the germline V gene. Trimming took 8 bases from V and 5 from J; bases not matched to a gene: 8. CDR3 loop: CASAETGGPYGYTF. The CDR3 DNA is TGTGCCAGCGCCGAGACAGGGGGCCCTTATGGCTACACCTTC.

V and J are TRBV5-5 and TRBJ1-6, with D tentatively TRBD1 (5 bases). This CDR3 is built from 14 residues. V lost 2 bases to trimming and J lost 8 bases, with 11 bases between them. Per germline, CDR1 SGHKS and CDR2 YYEKEE (reference sequence). CDR3 sequence (DNA): TGTGCCAGCAGCTTTACAGGAGGGGATTCACCCCTCCACTTT. This codes for CASSFTGGDSPLHF.

This chain connects TRBV27 to TRBJ2-3, with 10 bases fitting TRBD1. The V gene's germline CDR1 is MNHEY and CDR2 SMNVEV (reference sequence). The CDR3 contains 18 residues. Unmatched junction bases numbered 15, after V lost 6 bases and J lost 3 bases. The CDR3 DNA sequence: TGTGCCAGCAGGACTCGCTCAGTCGGGACAGGGGAGACAGATACGCAGTATTTT. This codes for CASRTRSVGTGETDTQYF.